This T cell receptor (beta chain) is drawn from a study of monozygotic twins with inflammatory bowel disease. Study results and limitations: Healthy twins showed more clonotype sharing with others than IBD patients, especially patients with disease activity. For IBD, no single strong associated signal or clonotype was supported.

Germline V gene sequence: CDR1 SGHVS, CDR2 FQNEAQ. The CDR3 consists of 16 residues. From the 5' RACE reads, TCRdb lists one entry per CDR3 protein and no DNA. This table holds just over 300,000 distinct CDR3 sequences. Turning to this clonotype: Antigen specificity is unknown.

Sequencing input: blood. The V and J genes are TRBV7-8 and TRBJ1-1; the D call of TRBD1 rests on TCRdb alone, since no DNA is present to check it. This clonotype was sampled from a human donor with ulcerative colitis or Crohn's disease, or a healthy co-twin of an affected twin (not recorded which). The chain's CDR3 is CASTRDRAIGNTEAFF.